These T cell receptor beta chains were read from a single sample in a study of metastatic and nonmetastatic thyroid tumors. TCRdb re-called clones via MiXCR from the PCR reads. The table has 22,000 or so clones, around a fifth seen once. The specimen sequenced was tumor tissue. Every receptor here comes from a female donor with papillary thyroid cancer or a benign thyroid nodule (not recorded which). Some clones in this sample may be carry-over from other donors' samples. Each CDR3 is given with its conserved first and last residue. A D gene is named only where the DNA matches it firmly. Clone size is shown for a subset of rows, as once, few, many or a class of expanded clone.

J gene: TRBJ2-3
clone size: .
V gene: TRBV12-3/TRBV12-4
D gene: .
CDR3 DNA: TGTGCCAGCAGTTTACGGGTCAGCGCAGATACGCAGTATTTT
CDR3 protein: CASSLRVSADTQYF

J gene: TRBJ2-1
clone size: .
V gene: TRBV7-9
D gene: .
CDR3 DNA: TGTGCCAGCAGCTTAGGAGTGACCGGTGAGCAGTTCTTC
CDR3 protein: CASSLGVTGEQFF

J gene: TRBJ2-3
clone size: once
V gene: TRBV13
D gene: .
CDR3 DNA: TGTGCCAGCAGCTTAGAACTAGGTGTCACAGATACGCAGTATTTT
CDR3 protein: CASSLELGVTDTQYF

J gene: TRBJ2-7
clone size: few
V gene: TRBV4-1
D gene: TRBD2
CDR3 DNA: TGCGCCAGCAGCCAAGATCAGGCGGGAGTAGATTCCGAGCAGTACTTC
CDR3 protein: CASSQDQAGVDSEQYF

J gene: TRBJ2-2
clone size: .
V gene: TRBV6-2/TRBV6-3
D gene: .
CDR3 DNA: TGTGCTGCAACACGGGGGGCGGTCACCGGGGAGCTGTTTTTT
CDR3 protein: CAATRGAVTGELFF

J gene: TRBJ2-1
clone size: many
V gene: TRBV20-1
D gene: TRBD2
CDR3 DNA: TGCAGTCTGAGCGGCGGGAGGGCTTACAATGAGCAGTTCTTC
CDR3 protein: CSLSGGRAYNEQFF

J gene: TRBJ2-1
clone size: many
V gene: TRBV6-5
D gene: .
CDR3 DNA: TGTGCCAGCAGGACTGAACAGGGCCCAGGGGCTTACAATGAGCAGTTCTTC
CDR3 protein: CASRTEQGPGAYNEQFF

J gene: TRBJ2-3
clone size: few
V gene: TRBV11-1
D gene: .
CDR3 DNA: TGTGCCAGCAGCCCTCGGGCCCCGGAGAGGGGGAGCACAGATACGCAGTATTTT
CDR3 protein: CASSPRAPERGSTDTQYF

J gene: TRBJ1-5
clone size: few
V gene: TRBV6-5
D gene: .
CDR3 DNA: TGTGCCAGCAGTTACTCTGGACAGTCTGGCCAGCCCCAGCATTTT
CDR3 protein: CASSYSGQSGQPQHF

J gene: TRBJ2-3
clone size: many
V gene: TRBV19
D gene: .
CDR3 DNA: TGTGCCGGTAGTCAAGGAACACTCACAGATACGCAGTATTTT
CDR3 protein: CAGSQGTLTDTQYF

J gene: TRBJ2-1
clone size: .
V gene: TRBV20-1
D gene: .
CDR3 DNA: TGCAGTGCTACTGACAGGCTCTACAATGAGCAGTTCTTC
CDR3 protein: CSATDRLYNEQFF

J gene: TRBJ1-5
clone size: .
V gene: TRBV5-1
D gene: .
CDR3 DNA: TGCGCCAGCAGCCACGTGGGGGGCGCAAATCAGCCCCAGCATTTT
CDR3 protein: CASSHVGGANQPQHF

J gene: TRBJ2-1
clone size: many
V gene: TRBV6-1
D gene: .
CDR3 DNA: TGTGCCAGCACTATTTCCTCCTACAATGAGCAGTTCTTC
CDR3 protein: CASTISSYNEQFF

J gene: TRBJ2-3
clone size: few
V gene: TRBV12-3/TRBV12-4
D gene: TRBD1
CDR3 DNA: TGTGCCAGCAGTCGGGACAGGGTGTCAGATACGCAGTATTTT
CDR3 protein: CASSRDRVSDTQYF

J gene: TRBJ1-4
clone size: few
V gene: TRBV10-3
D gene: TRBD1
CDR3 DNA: TGTGCCATCAGTCCCGGGACAGCGCCTAGGGATGAAAAACTGTTTTTT
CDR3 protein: CAISPGTAPRDEKLFF

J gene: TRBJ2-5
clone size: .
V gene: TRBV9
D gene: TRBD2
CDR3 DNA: TGTGCCAGCAGCGCTAGTCTAGCGGGAGAACGAGAGACCCAGTACTTC
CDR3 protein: CASSASLAGERETQYF

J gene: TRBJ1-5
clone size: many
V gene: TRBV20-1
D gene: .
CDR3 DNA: TGCAGTGCTAGGCGCTCGGGACACAGCAATCAGCCCCAGCATTTT
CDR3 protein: CSARRSGHSNQPQHF

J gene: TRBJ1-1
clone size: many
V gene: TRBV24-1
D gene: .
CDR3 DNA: TGTGCCACCAGTGATATCATGAACACTGAAGCTTTCTTT
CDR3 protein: CATSDIMNTEAFF

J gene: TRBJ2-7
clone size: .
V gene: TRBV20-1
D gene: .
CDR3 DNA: TGCAGTGCTAGGGTGTACGAGCAGTACTTC
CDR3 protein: CSARVYEQYF

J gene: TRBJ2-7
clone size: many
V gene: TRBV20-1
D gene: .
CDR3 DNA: TGCAGTGCTAGTCACACCCTACAGGGAACCTACGAGCAGTACTTC
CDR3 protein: CSASHTLQGTYEQYF

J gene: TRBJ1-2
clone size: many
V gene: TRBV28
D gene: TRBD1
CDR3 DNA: TGTGCCAGCAGTTCCCCCGCCGGACAGGGTAGCGGCTACACCTTC
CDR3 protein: CASSSPAGQGSGYTF

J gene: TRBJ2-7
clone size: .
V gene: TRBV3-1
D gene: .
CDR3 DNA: TGTGCCAGCAGCTCGGGCAGGGGCGTCTACGAGCAGTACTTC
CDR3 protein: CASSSGRGVYEQYF

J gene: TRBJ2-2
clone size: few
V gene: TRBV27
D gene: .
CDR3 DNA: TGTGCCAGCAGTTTGGTCGGGGTAGTGACCGGGGAGCTGTTTTTT
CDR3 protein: CASSLVGVVTGELFF

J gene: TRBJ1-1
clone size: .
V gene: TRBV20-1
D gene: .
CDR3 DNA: TGCAGTGCTAGAGCCCCTGGGCTGAACACTGAAGCTTTCTTT
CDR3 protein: CSARAPGLNTEAFF

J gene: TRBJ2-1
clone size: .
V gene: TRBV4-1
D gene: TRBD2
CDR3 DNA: TGCGCCAGCAGCCAGGGTAGCGGGTTCGGGTACAATGAGCAGTTCTTC
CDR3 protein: CASSQGSGFGYNEQFF

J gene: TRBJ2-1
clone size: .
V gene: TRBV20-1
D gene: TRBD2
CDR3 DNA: TGCAGTGCTAGAGGGTGGGGCCTAGCGGCCTACAATGAGCAGTTCTTC
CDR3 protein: CSARGWGLAAYNEQFF

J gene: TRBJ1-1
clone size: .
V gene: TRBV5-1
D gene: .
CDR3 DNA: TGCGCCAGCAGCTTGATGACGGGGAGGAACACTGAAGCTTTCTTT
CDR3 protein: CASSLMTGRNTEAFF

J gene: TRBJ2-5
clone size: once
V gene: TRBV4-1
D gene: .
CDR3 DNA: TGCGCCAGCAGCCAAGGGTCGACAGCTTTCCAAGAGACCCAGTACTTC
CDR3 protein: CASSQGSTAFQETQYF

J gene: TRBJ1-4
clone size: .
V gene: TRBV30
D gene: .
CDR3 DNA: TGTGCCTGGAGCGTTAATGAAAAACTGTTTTTT
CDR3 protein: CAWSVNEKLFF

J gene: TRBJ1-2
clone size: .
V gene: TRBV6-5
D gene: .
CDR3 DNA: TGTGCCAGCAGTTCTATGGGGGGCTACACCTTC
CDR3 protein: CASSSMGGYTF

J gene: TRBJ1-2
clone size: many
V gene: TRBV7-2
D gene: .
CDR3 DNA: TGTGCCAGCAGCTTAGTTACGGGGGGCGGGTATGGCTACACCTTC
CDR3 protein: CASSLVTGGGYGYTF

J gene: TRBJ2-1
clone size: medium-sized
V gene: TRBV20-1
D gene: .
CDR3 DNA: TGCAGTGCTAGTCTCCCCCAGGACTACAATGAGCAGTTCTTC
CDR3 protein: CSASLPQDYNEQFF

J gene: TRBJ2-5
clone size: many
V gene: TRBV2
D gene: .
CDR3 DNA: TGTGCCAGCAGCCCCCAGCCCCAGTACTTC
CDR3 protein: CASSPQPQYF

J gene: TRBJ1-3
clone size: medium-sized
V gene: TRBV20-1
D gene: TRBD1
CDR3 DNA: TGCAGTGCTAGAGATAGACAGGGGGCTGGAAACACCATATATTTT
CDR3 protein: CSARDRQGAGNTIYF

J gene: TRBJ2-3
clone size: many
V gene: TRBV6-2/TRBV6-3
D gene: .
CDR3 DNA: TGTGCCAGCAGTTACTCCGGACCCAATACGCAGTATTTT
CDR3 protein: CASSYSGPNTQYF

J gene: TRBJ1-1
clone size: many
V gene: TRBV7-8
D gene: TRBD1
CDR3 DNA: TGTGCCAGCAGTCAGGGGGGGGCTGAAGCTTTCTTT
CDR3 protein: CASSQGGAEAFF

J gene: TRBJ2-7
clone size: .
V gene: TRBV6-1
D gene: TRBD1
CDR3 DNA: TGTGCCAGCAGTGAAACGGCGGACAGGGCCTACGAGCAGTACTTC
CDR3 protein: CASSETADRAYEQYF

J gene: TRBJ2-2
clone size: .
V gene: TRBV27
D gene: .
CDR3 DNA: TGTGCCAGCAGTTCCGCGGCGAACACCGGGGAGCTGTTTTTT
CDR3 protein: CASSSAANTGELFF

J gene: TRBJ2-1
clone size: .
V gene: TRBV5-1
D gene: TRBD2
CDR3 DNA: TGCGCCAGCAGCGAGTCGACTAGCGGGAGGGCCCATCATGAGCAGTTCTTC
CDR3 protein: CASSESTSGRAHHEQFF

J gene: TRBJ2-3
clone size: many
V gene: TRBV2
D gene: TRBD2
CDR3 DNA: TGTGCCAGCCGAGCGGGAGCTGTAGATACGCAGTATTTT
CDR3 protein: CASRAGAVDTQYF

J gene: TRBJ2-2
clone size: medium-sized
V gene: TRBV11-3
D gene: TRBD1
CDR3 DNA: TGTGCCAGCAGCTTTGACAGGGCCGGGGAGCTGTTTTTT
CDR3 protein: CASSFDRAGELFF

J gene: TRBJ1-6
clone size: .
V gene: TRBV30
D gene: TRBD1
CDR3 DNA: TGTGCCTGGAGTGTAGGGGGCTTGAATTCACCCCTCCACTTT
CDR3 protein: CAWSVGGLNSPLHF